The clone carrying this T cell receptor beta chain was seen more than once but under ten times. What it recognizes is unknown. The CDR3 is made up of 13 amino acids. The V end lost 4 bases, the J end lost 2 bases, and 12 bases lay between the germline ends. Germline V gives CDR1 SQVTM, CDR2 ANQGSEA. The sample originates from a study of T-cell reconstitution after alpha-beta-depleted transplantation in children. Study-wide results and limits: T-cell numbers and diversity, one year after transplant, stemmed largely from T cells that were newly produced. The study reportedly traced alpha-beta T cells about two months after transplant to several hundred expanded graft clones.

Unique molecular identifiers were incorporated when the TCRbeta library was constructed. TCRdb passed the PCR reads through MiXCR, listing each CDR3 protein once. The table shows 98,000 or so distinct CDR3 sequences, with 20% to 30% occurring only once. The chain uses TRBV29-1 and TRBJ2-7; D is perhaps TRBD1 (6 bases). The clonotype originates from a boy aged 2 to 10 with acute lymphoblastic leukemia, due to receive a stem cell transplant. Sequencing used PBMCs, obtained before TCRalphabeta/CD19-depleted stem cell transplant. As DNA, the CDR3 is TGCAGCGTTGGGGGGCGTGGCGCCTACGAGCAGTACTTC. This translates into CSVGGRGAYEQYF.